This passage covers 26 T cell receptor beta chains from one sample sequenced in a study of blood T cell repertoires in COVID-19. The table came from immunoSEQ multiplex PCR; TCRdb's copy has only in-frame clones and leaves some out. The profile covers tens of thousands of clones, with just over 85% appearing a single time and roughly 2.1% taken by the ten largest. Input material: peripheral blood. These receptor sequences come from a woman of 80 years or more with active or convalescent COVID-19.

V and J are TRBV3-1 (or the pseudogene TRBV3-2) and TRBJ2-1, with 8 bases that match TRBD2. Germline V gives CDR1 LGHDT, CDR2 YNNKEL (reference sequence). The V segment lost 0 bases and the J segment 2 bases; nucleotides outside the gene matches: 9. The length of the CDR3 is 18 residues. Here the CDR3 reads CASSQDLPARGAYNEQFF. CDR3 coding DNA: TGTGCCAGCAGCCAAGACCTCCCCGCGCGGGGGGCCTACAATGAGCAGTTCTTC.

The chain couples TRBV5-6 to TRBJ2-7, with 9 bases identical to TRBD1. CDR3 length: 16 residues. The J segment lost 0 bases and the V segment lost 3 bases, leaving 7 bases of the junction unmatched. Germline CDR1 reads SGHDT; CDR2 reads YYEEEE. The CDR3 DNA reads TGTGCCAGCAGCTCCTTCGGACAGGGGCCCTCCTACGAGCAGTACTTC. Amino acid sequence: CASSSFGQGPSYEQYF.

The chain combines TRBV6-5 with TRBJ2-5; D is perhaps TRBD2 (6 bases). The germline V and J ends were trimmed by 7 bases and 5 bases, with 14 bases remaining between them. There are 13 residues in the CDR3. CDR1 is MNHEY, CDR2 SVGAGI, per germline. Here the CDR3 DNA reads TGTGCCAGCACCTCGCCCGGGGGTGAGACCCAGTACTTC. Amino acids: CASTSPGGETQYF.

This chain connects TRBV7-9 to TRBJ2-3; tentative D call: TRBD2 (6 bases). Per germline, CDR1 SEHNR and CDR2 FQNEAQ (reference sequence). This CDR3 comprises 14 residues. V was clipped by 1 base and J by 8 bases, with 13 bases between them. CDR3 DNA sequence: TGTGCCAGCAGCTTAGGCGGGACCACTGTTACGCAGTATTTT. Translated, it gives CASSLGGTTVTQYF. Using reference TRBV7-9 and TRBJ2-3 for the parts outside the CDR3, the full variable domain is DTGVSQNPRHKITKRGQNVTFRCDPISEHNRLYWYRQTLGQGPEFLTYFQNEAQLEKSRLLSDRFSAERPKGSFSTLEIQRTEQGDSAMYLCASSLGGTTVTQYFGPGTRLTVL.

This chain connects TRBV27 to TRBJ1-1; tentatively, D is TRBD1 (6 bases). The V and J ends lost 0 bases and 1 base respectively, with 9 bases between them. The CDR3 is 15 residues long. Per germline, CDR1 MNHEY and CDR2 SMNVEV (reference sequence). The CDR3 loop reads CASSLSAGANTEAFF. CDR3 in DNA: TGTGCCAGCAGTTTATCGGCAGGGGCGAACACTGAAGCTTTCTTT.

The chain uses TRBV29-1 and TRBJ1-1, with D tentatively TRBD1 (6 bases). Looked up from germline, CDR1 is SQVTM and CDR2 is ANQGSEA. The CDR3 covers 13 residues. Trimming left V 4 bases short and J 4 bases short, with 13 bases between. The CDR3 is CSVVRGGSTEAFF. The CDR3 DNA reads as TGCAGCGTTGTCAGGGGTGGCAGCACTGAAGCTTTCTTT.

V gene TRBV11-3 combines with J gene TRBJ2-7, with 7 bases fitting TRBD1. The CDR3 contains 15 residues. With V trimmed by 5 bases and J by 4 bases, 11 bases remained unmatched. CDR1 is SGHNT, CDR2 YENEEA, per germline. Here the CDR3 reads CASSRKTGSQYEQYF. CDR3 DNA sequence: TGTGCCAGCAGCCGCAAGACAGGGAGCCAATACGAGCAGTACTTC.

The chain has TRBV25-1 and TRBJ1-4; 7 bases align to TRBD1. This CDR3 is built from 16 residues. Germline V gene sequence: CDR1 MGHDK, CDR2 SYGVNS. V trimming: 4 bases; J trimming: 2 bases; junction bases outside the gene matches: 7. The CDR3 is CASSGPRQGTNEKLFF. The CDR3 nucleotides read TGTGCCAGCAGTGGCCCCCGACAGGGCACTAATGAAAAACTGTTTTTT.

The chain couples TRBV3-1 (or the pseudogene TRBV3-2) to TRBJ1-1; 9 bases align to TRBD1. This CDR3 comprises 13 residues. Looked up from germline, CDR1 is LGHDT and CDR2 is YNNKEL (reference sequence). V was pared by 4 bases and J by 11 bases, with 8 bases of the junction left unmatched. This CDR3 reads CASSPRTGVWAFF. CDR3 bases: TGTGCCAGCAGCCCTCGGACAGGGGTGTGGGCTTTCTTT.

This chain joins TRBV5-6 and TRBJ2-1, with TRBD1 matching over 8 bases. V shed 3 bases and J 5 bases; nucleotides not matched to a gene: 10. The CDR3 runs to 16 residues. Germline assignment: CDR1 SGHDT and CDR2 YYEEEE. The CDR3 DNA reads TGTGCCAGCAGCTGGATGGACAGGGATAAAGACAATGAGCAGTTCTTC. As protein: CASSWMDRDKDNEQFF. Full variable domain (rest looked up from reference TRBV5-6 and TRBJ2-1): DAGVTQSPTHLIKTRGQQVTLRCSPKSGHDTVSWYQQALGQGPQFIFQYYEEEERQRGNFPDRFSGHQFPNYSSELNVNALLLGDSALYLCASSWMDRDKDNEQFFGPGTRLTVL.

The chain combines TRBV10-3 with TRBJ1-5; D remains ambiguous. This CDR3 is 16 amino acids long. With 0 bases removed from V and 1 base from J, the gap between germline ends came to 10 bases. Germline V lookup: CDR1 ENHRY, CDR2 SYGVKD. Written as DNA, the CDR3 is TGTGCCATCAGTGAGTCGGGTCGAGGGAGCAATCAGCCCCAGCATTTT. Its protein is CAISESGRGSNQPQHF.

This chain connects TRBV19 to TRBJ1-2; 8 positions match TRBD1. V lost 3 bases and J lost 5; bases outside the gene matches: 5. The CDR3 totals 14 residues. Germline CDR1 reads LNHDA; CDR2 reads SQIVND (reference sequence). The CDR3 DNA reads TGTGCCAGTAGTATCGGACAGGGCAAATATGGCTACACCTTC. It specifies CASSIGQGKYGYTF.

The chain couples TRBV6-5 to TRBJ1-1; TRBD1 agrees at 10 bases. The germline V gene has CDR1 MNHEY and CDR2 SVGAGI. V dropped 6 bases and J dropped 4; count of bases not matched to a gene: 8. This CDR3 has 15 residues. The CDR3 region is CASRVSTGGGTEAFF. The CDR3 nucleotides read TGTGCCAGCAGAGTCTCGACAGGGGGCGGCACTGAAGCTTTCTTT.

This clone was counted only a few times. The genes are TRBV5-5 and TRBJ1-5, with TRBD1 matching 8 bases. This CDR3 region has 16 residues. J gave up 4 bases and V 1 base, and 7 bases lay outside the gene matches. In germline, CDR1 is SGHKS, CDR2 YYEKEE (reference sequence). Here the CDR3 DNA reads TGTGCCAGCAGCTTGTCCCCAGGGGGCCGGAATCAGCCCCAGCATTTT. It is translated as CASSLSPGGRNQPQHF.

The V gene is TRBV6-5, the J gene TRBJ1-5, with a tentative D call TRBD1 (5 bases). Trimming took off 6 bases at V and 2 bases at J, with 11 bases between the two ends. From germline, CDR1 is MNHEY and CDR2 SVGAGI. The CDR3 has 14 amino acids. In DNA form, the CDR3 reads TGTGCCAGCAGATCAGGGCTGGGCAATCAGCCCCAGCATTTT. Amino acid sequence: CASRSGLGNQPQHF.

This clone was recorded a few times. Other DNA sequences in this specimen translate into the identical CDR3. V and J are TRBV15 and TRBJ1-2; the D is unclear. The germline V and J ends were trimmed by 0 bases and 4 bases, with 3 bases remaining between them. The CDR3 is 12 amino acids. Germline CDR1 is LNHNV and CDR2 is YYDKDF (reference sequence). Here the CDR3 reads CATSRESYGYTF. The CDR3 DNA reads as TGTGCCACCAGCAGAGAGAGCTATGGCTACACCTTC.

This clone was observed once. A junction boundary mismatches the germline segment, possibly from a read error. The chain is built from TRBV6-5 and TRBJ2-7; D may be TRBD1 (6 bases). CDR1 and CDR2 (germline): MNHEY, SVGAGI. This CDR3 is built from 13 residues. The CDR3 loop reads CASSSPTGAGIQF. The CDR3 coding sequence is TGTGCCAGCAGTTCCCCGACAGGTGCAGGGATACAATTC.

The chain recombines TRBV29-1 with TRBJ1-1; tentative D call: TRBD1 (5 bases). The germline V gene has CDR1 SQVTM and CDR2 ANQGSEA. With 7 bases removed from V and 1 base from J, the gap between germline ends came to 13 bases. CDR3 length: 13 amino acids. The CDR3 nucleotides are TGCAGCGCCCTACGGGGGGGGAACACTGAAGCTTTCTTT. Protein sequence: CSALRGGNTEAFF.

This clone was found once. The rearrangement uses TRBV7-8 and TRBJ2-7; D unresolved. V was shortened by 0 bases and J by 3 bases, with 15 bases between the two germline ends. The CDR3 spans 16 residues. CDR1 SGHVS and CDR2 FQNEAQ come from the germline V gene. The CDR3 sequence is CASSLAFRTESYEQYF. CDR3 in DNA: TGTGCCAGCAGCTTAGCTTTCCGTACAGAGAGCTACGAGCAGTACTTC.

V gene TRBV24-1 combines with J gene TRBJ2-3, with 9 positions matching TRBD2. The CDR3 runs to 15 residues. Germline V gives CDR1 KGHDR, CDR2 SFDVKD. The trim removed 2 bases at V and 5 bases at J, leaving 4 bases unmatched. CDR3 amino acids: CATSDSKRGVDTQYF. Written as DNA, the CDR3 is TGTGCCACCAGTGATTCAAAGCGGGGGGTAGATACGCAGTATTTT.

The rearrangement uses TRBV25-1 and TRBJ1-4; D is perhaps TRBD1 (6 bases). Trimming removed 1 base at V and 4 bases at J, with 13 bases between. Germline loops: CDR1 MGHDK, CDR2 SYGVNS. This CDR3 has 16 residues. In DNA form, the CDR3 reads TGTGCCAGCAGTGAATTGGGGGGGCAGGTTAATGAAAAACTGTTTTTT. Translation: CASSELGGQVNEKLFF.

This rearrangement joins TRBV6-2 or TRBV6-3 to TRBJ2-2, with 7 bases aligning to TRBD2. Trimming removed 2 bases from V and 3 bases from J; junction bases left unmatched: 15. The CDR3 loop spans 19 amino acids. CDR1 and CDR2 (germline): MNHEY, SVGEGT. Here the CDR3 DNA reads TGTGCCAGCAGTTACAGGATCGAGGGAGGGCCGTTAGACACCGGGGAGCTGTTTTTT. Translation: CASSYRIEGGPLDTGELFF.

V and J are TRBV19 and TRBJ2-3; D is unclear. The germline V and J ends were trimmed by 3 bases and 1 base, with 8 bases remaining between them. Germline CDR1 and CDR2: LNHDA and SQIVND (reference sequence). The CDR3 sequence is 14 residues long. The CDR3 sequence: CASSMMTGTDTQYF. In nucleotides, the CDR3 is TGTGCCAGTAGTATGATGACTGGCACAGATACGCAGTATTTT.

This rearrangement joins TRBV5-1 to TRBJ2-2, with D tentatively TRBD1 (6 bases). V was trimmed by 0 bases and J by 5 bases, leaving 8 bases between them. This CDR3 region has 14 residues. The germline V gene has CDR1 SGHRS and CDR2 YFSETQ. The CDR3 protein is CASSLDGTTGELFF. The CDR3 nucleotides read TGCGCCAGCAGCTTGGACGGGACAACCGGGGAGCTGTTTTTT.

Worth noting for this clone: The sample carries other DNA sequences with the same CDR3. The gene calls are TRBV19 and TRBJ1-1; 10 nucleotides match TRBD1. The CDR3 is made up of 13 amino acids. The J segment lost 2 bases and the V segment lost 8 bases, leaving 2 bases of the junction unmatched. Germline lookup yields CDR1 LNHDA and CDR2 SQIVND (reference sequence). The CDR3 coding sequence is TGTGCCAGTCGGGACAGGGGTAACACTGAAGCTTTCTTT. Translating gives CASRDRGNTEAFF.

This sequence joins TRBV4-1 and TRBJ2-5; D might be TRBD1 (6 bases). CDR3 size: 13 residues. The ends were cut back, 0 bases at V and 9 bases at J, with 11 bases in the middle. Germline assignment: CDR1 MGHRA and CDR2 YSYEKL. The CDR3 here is CASSQEVYRAQYF. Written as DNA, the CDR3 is TGCGCCAGCAGCCAAGAGGTTTACAGGGCCCAGTACTTC.